Listed below are T cell receptor beta chains from one sample, sequenced in a study of blood T cell repertoires in COVID-19. Here immunoSEQ multiplex PCR was the method, and the copy in TCRdb shows in-frame clones only, minus some. The top ten clones hold around 2.1% of a sample with around 280,000 clones, around 88% of them seen once. The specimen sequenced was peripheral blood. Receptors were obtained from a woman aged 25-40 years who had recovered from COVID-19. The conserved cysteine and the conserved F or W are not part of the CDR3 here. The order of the fields is CDR3 length, V gene, CDR3 protein.

12	TRBV28	ASSFETMNTEAF
13	TRBV5-6	ASSFTGVANYGYT
13	TRBV7-2	ASSSGTTHTDTQY
16	TRBV30	AWRPPNRVVETSSPLH
13	TRBV5-1	ASRAGQGASQPQH
14	TRBV7-7	ASSLASGSGTDTQY
12	TRBV6-5	ASRAPGIPETQY
15	TRBV18	ASSPDWGGLAGNEQF
12	TRBV6-1	ASSEVSSGGKQY
13	TRBV5-1	ASSFGGGEPDTQY
11	TRBV6-1	ASSERGEGPRY
13	TRBV5-1	ASSGKDRKAYEQY
12	TRBV19	ASRKGTSGNTIY
14	TRBV4-1	ASSQSGGSGADTQY
13	TRBV2	ASVLGGAPSGGYT
13	TRBV6-5	ASSPLAESYNEQF
11	TRBV30	ARTRGGNPEQF
11	TRBV18	ASSPRRTDTQY
16	TRBV5-1	ASSLDRGRFRSYNEQF
12	TRBV5-1	ASSWGVGRETQY
15	TRBV9	ASSEGLAGGVTGELF
12	TRBV5-6	ASSLGRRMTEAF
14	TRBV19	ASSISSTGPRQPQH
13	TRBV14	ASSPRSTVNTEAF
11	TRBV10-3	AIRDTGDQPQH
11	TRBV5-1	ASSPNRVGEAF
11	TRBV6-1	ASSENRYYEQY
13	TRBV28	ASIQGQVGNYGYT
14	TRBV5-5	ASSGGSSLSNQPQH
14	TRBV30	AWRRPDLGRDTEAF
11	TRBV27	ASSTYRDQPQH
13	TRBV28	ASSSGNRGNHEQF
13	TRBV28	ASSLWTSGTDTQY
16	TRBV7-9	ASSSNQWGGHYTDTQY
10	TRBV27	ASHTGNSPLH
12	TRBV2	ASRGTVLGSPLH
14	TRBV27	ASSFAQGANTGELF
12	TRBV4-2	ASSQEGGSYEQY
14	TRBV5-4	ASSLGSGNSGNTIY